The rows below give T cell receptor beta chains drawn from one sample of a study of PD-1 blockade in classical Hodgkin lymphoma. Assay used: immunoSEQ multiplex PCR; TCRdb lists only in-frame clones, some missing. Of around 27,000 clones detected, 75% to 90% appear once; the ten largest clones hold just under 2.5%. The specimen comprised CD4+ T cells from blood, sampled before the fourth cycle of nivolumab. The receptors come from a human donor with classical Hodgkin lymphoma. Each CDR3 is given with its conserved first and last residue. The D gene is left open where the match is weak. The size entry is marked missing in some rows and otherwise reads once, few, many or a size class.

cdr3_nt cdr3_aa d_call clone_size j_call v_call
TGTGCCTCCTCCGGGGCAAACGAGCAGTACTTC CASSGANEQYF - - TRBJ2-7 TRBV10-3
TGTGCCAGCAGTGATAGTAGCGGGAGGGGGCTCGGGGAGCAGTTCTTC CASSDSSGRGLGEQFF TRBD2 - TRBJ2-1 TRBV2
TGTGCCACCAGCAGAGATCTCAACTCGGACAGGGGGAAGGGCTACACCTTC CATSRDLNSDRGKGYTF TRBD1 - TRBJ1-2 TRBV15
TGTGCCAGCAGTGTTCGACTAGCGGGGTCCTACGAGCAGTACTTC CASSVRLAGSYEQYF TRBD2 - TRBJ2-7 TRBV6-5
TGTGCCAGCAGCCCCGGGACAGGGATGGATCAGCCCCAGCATTTT CASSPGTGMDQPQHF TRBD1 few TRBJ1-5 TRBV7-9
TGTGCCAGCAGCGCCGGGACTGTAGTAGAGACCCAGTACTTC CASSAGTVVETQYF - - TRBJ2-5 TRBV2
TGTGCCAGCAGTTACGCACAGGGGGCTAACTATGGCTACACCTTC CASSYAQGANYGYTF TRBD1 - TRBJ1-2 TRBV6-5
TGTGCCAGCAGCCAGGACATGACCCAAAACACCGGGGAGCTGTTTTTT CASSQDMTQNTGELFF - - TRBJ2-2 TRBV4-2
TGTGCCAGCAGCCCAGACAGTCAACGAGGGACTGAAGCTTTCTTT CASSPDSQRGTEAFF - - TRBJ1-1 TRBV11-2
TGTGCCAGTAGTATATCGACCGGGACAGGGGTAAACGAGCAGTACTTC CASSISTGTGVNEQYF TRBD1 - TRBJ2-7 TRBV19
TGCGCCAGCAGCCAAGGGGACTGGCCAACTGCAAATGGCTACACCTTC CASSQGDWPTANGYTF - - TRBJ1-2 TRBV4-1
TGTGCCAGCATGCCGCGGGAGGGCCGATCTGGGGAGCTGTTTTTT CASMPREGRSGELFF TRBD2 - TRBJ2-2 TRBV2
TGTGCCGGGTTACAGGGAAATAGAAACACCATATATTTT CAGLQGNRNTIYF - - TRBJ1-3 TRBV7-9
TGTGCCAGCAGCTTGGTGGCGGGAGGTATCCACGAGCAGTACTTC CASSLVAGGIHEQYF TRBD2 - TRBJ2-7 TRBV5-6
TGTGCCAGCAGCTTAGAGCTGGTCAGCGGGGTCGAGCAGTACTTC CASSLELVSGVEQYF TRBD2 - TRBJ2-7 TRBV11-1
TGTGCCAGCAGCCAAACCAGACTAGCGGGAGGAGAAGAGACCCAGTACTTC CASSQTRLAGGEETQYF - - TRBJ2-5 TRBV12-1
TGTGCCAGCAGCCAAGATTTGCCAGGGACCGGGGAGCTGTTTTTT CASSQDLPGTGELFF - - TRBJ2-2 TRBV14
TGTGCCAGTAGTGGGGGACTAGCGGGAGCCAAAAACATTCAGTACTTC CASSGGLAGAKNIQYF TRBD2 - TRBJ2-4 TRBV19
TGTGCCAGCAGCGCCGGGTTCTTCGCTCCCCACGAGCAGTACTTC CASSAGFFAPHEQYF - - TRBJ2-7 TRBV27
TGTGCCAGCAGTGAGGTAGGGGTGGGCCGGGGAGATACGCAGTATTTT CASSEVGVGRGDTQYF - - TRBJ2-3 TRBV25-1
TGTGCCTGGAAACTTGTAGGGGCTCCGGGAGCTTTCTTT CAWKLVGAPGAFF - few TRBJ1-1 TRBV30
TGTGCCAGCAGCCACCGTGGCCGGGAGGAGACCCAGTACTTC CASSHRGREETQYF - - TRBJ2-5 TRBV28
TGCGCCAGCAGCTTGGGACAATCGAGCTCCTACGAGCAGTACTTC CASSLGQSSSYEQYF - few TRBJ2-7 TRBV5-1
TGCGCCAGCAGCCAGAGGTCCGATCAGCCCCAGCATTTT CASSQRSDQPQHF - - TRBJ1-5 TRBV4-1
TGTGCCAGCGCCGGGGTTGTCGGCTACACCTTC CASAGVVGYTF - - TRBJ1-2 TRBV19
TGTGCAAGTCGCTGTCCCGGGACGGTGAACACCGGGGAGCTGTTTTTT CASRCPGTVNTGELFF - - TRBJ2-2 TRBV12-2
TGTGCCAGCAGTACGGACAGGGGGGCCTATGGCTACACCTTC CASSTDRGAYGYTF TRBD1 - TRBJ1-2 TRBV6-1